This entry lists 9 T cell receptor beta chains sequenced from one sample in a study of OX40 agonist ivuxolimab in advanced cancers. Clones were read by immunoSEQ multiplex PCR, and TCRdb kept only the in-frame ones, dropping some. The sample contains roughly 100,000 clones, about 92% of which appear only once. The sequencing used CD4+ or CD8+ T cells sorted from blood, collected in a trial of the OX40 agonist ivuxolimab. These receptors were taken from an adult with an advanced solid tumor such as melanoma, head and neck, liver or kidney cancer.

This clone was counted a single time. The chain uses TRBV4-1 and TRBJ1-3; no firm D call. In germline, CDR1 is MGHRA, CDR2 YSYEKL. CDR3 length equals 15 residues. Trimming cost V 4 bases and J 4 bases, with 14 bases left between them. The chain's CDR3 is CASSLVEGKGNTIYF. The CDR3 DNA reads as TGCGCCAGCAGCCTTGTGGAGGGAAAAGGAAACACCATATATTTT.

This chain joins TRBV6-5 and TRBJ1-5, with 8 bases matching TRBD1. The CDR3 spans 14 residues. Germline loops: CDR1 MNHEY, CDR2 SVGAGI. Germline trimming cut 6 bases from V and 4 bases from J; bases unmatched to any gene: 5. The CDR3 is CASRRQGNNQPQHF. CDR3 sequence (DNA): TGTGCCAGCAGAAGACAGGGGAATAATCAGCCCCAGCATTTT.

This chain uses TRBV6-1 with TRBJ1-3; 10 positions match TRBD1. CDR1 is MNHNS, CDR2 SASEGT, per germline. This CDR3 has 15 residues. The trim removed 6 bases at V and 2 bases at J, leaving 4 bases unmatched. DNA for the CDR3: TGTGCCAGCAGGGTCGGACAGGGGGCTGGAAACACCATATATTTT. Translation: CASRVGQGAGNTIYF.

Regarding this clone: The sample carries other DNA sequences with the same CDR3. V is TRBV2 and J is TRBJ2-5, with D unresolved. CDR1 and CDR2 (germline): SNHLY, FYNNEI. The CDR3 runs 11 residues. Trimming pared 5 bases from V and 2 bases from J, leaving 3 bases between. This CDR3 reads CASSPQETQYF. For the CDR3, the DNA is TGTGCCAGCAGTCCACAAGAGACCCAGTACTTC.

CDR3 region: CASRRIATNTEAFF. The CDR3 nucleotides read TGTGCCAGCAGGAGGATCGCCACGAACACTGAAGCTTTCTTT. The chain is built from TRBV2 and TRBJ1-1; D remains ambiguous. The germline gives CDR1 SNHLY, CDR2 FYNNEI. Trimming cost V 6 bases and J 1 base, with 12 bases left between them. The CDR3 is 14 amino acids.

The CDR3 nucleotides are TGCAGCGTCACAGTGGACACTGAAGCTTTCTTT. Amino acids: CSVTVDTEAFF. This chain joins TRBV29-1 and TRBJ1-1; D unclear. CDR1 is SQVTM, CDR2 ANQGSEA, per germline. CDR3 length: 11 amino acids. V lost 6 bases and J lost 3, with 8 bases in between. Combining the CDR3 with reference TRBV29-1 and TRBJ1-1 gives the whole variable domain SAVISQKPSRDICQRGTSLTIQCQVDSQVTMMFWYRQQPGQSLTLIATANQGSEATYESGFVIDKFPISRPNLTFSTLTVSNMSPEDSSIYLCSVTVDTEAFFGQGTRLTVV.

The chain has TRBV2 and TRBJ2-1; no definite D call. CDR1 is SNHLY, CDR2 FYNNEI, per germline. The CDR3 has 11 amino acids. The V gene lost 3 bases and the J gene lost 4 bases, with 1 base spanning the gap. Here the CDR3 DNA reads TGTGCCAGCAGTGAGTACAATGAGCAGTTCTTC. Translating gives CASSEYNEQFF.

V usage is TRBV9 and J usage is TRBJ1-1; TRBD1 matches at 12 bases. Losses at the gene ends were 4 bases for V and 5 bases for J; bases not matched to a gene: 9. Germline V CDR1 and CDR2: SGDLS, YYNGEE. This CDR3 has 16 amino acids. CDR3 sequence: CASSLRWDRGQTEAFF. CDR3 nucleotide sequence: TGTGCCAGCAGCCTACGTTGGGACAGGGGGCAGACTGAAGCTTTCTTT.

The gene calls are TRBV4-3 and TRBJ1-5, with D possibly being TRBD1 (5 bases). Germline V CDR1 and CDR2: LGHNA, YSLEER. This CDR3 is built from 14 residues. Trimming took 0 bases from V and 9 from J, leaving 12 bases between them. CDR3 in amino acids: CASSQEPGLPPQHF. As DNA, the CDR3 is TGCGCCAGCAGCCAAGAACCGGGACTCCCGCCCCAGCATTTT.